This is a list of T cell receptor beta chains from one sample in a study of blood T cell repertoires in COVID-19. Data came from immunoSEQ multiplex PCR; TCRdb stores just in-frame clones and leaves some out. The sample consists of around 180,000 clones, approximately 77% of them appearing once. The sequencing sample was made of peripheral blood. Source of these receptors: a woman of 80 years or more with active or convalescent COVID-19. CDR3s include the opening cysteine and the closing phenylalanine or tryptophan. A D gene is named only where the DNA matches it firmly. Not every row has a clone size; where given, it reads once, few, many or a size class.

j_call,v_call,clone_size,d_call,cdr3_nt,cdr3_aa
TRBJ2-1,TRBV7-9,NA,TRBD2,TGTGCCAGCAGCACCACTAGCGGGAGGGCCAATGAGCAGTTCTTC,CASSTTSGRANEQFF
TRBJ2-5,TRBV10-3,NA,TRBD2,TGTGCCACCGGGACTAGCGGGGAGACCCAGTACTTC,CATGTSGETQYF
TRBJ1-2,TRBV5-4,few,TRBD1,TGTGCCAGCAGCCCCCGGGACAGGGTGCCCTATGGCTACACCTTC,CASSPRDRVPYGYTF
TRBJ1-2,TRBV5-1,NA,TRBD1,TGCGCCAGCACCCAAGGACAGGCTTTAAGCGACGGCTACACCTTC,CASTQGQALSDGYTF
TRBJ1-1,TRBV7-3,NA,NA,TGTGCCAGCAGCCCCGGAGCCCGCACTGAAGCTTTCTTT,CASSPGARTEAFF
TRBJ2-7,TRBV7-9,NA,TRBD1,TGTGCCAGCAGCTTCGGGACAGGGGCCTACGAGCAGTACTTC,CASSFGTGAYEQYF
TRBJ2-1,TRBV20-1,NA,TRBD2,TGCAGTGCTAGTCATTCTAGCGGGAGGAATGAGCAGTTCTTC,CSASHSSGRNEQFF
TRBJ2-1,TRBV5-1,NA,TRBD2,TGCGCCAGCAGCTTGGATCCGGGAGGGAATGAGCAGTTCTTC,CASSLDPGGNEQFF
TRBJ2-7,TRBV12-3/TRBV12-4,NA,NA,TGTGCCAGCCTTCGGGAGACGGTCTACGAGCAGTACTTC,CASLRETVYEQYF
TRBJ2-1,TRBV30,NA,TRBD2,TGTGCCTGGAGTGTTTGGGGGAGGGTATACAATGAGCAGTTCTTC,CAWSVWGRVYNEQFF
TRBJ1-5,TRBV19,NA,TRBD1,TGTGCCACTTCCAGGGGGAATAGCAATCAGCCCCAGCATTTT,CATSRGNSNQPQHF
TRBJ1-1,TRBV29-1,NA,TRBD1,TGCAGCGTCACCGGGACAGGGAGTACTGAAGCTTTCTTT,CSVTGTGSTEAFF
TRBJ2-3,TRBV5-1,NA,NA,TGCGCCAGCAGCGCCGGACAGTCCACAGATACGCAGTATTTT,CASSAGQSTDTQYF
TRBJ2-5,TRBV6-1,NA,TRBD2,TGTGCCAGCAGTGAAAGACTAGCGGGAGAGACCCAGTACTTC,CASSERLAGETQYF
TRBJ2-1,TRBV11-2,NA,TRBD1,TGTGCCAGCAGCCCTCGGACAGGGGGGATGGGAGCAGAGCAGTTCTTC,CASSPRTGGMGAEQFF
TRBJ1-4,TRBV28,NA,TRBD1,TGTGCCAGCAGTTTAGCAGGGGGCGCAACTAATGAAAAACTGTTTTTT,CASSLAGGATNEKLFF